The 5 T cell receptor beta chains reported below all come from one sample, sequenced in a study of shared clonotypes between healthy human individuals. The method was immunoSEQ multiplex PCR; TCRdb's version includes in-frame clones alone and lacks a portion of them. The table has 1,100,000 or so clones, about 80% seen once. Sequencing input: memory CD4+ T cells from PBMCs. This sample's subset: CD45RA-negative fraction. The receptors stem from a man younger than 30 in good health. Some clones in this sample may be carry-over from other donors' samples.

The J gene is TRBJ2-1, the V gene TRBV13; 8 nucleotides align to TRBD2. The J segment lost 9 bases and the V segment lost 3 bases, leaving 10 bases of the junction unmatched. Germline-derived CDR1 and CDR2 are PRHDT and FYEKMQ (reference sequence). The CDR3 contains 15 residues. Written as DNA, the CDR3 is TGTGCCAGCAGCTTCCGGCCAGCGGGAGACAGTGAGCAGTTCTTC. Amino acids: CASSFRPAGDSEQFF.

The V gene is TRBV5-1, the J gene TRBJ1-3; D unresolved. The V and J ends lost 1 base and 0 bases respectively, with 14 bases between them. The CDR3 runs to 17 residues. Germline-derived CDR1 and CDR2 are SGHRS and YFSETQ. The CDR3 bases are TGCGCCAGCAGCTTGAGCCCGGCTCAAAGCTCTGGAAACACCATATATTTT. The encoded protein is CASSLSPAQSSGNTIYF.

The J gene is TRBJ2-5, the V gene TRBV29-1; 11 nucleotides align to TRBD1. With V trimmed by 6 bases and J by 4 bases, 13 bases remained unmatched. From germline, CDR1 is SQVTM and CDR2 ANQGSEA. The CDR3 contains 16 residues. CDR3 sequence reads: CSVDWRGTGGLETQYF. The CDR3 DNA follows: TGCAGCGTCGACTGGAGGGGGACAGGGGGACTAGAGACCCAGTACTTC.

The V gene is TRBV5-1, the J gene TRBJ2-2; possible D gene TRBD2, 6 bases. This CDR3 region has 16 residues. Germline V gene lookup returns CDR1 SGHRS and CDR2 YFSETQ. The V end lost 4 bases, the J end lost 0 bases, and 13 bases lay between the germline ends. The CDR3 region has the DNA TGCGCCAGCAGCCTACAAGCGGGTCCGAACACCGGGGAGCTGTTTTTT. This codes for CASSLQAGPNTGELFF.

There are a few counts of this clone. This rearrangement joins TRBV6-6 to TRBJ1-4, with 8 bases that match TRBD1. CDR1 is MNHNY, CDR2 SVGAGI, per germline (reference sequence). This CDR3 is 16 amino acids long. V lost 2 bases and J lost 10; bases outside the gene matches: 12. The CDR3 nucleotides are TGTGCCAGCAGTTACCCGGTTGGGCAGGGGGCAGGAAAACTGTTTTTT. Protein sequence: CASSYPVGQGAGKLFF.